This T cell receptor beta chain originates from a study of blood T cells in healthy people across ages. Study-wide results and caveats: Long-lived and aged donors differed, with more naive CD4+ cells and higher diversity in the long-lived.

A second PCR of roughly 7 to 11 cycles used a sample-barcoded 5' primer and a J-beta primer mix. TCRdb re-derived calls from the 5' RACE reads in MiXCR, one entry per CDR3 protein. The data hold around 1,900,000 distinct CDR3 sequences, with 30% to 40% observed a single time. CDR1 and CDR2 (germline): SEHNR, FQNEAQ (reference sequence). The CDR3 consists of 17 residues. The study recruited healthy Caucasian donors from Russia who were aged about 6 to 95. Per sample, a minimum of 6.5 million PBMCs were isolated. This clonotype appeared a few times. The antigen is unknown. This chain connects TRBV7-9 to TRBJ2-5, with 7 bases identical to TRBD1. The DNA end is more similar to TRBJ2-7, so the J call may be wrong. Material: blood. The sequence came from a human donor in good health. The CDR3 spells CASSHPIGQALSYEQYF. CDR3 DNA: TGTGCCAGCAGTCACCCCATCGGACAGGCGCTATCCTACGAGCAGTACTTC.